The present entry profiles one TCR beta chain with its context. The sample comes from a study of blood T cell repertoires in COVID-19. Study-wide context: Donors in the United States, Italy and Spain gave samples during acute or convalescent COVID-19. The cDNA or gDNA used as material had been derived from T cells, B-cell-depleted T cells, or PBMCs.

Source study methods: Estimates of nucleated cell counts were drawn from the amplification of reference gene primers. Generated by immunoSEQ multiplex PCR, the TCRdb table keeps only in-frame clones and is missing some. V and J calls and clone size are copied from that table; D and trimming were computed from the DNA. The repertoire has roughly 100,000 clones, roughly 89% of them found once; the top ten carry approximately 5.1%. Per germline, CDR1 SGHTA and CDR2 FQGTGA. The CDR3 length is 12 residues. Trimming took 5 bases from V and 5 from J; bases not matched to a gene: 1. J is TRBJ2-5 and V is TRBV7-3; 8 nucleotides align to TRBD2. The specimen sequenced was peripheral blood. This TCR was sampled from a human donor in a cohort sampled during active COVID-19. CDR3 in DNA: TGTGCCAGCAGCCAGCGGGGGGAGACCCAGTACTTC. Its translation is CASSQRGETQYF.